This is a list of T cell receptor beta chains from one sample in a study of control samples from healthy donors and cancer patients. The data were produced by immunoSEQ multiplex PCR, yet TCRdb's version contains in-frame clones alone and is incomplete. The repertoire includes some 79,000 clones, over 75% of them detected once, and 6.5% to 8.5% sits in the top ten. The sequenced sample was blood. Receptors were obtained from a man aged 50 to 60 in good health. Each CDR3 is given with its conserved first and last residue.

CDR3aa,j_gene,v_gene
CASTIGGGQGNEQFF,TRBJ2-1,TRBV9
CASGPQRTGETTEAFF,TRBJ1-1,TRBV12-5
CACNRDRGFEKLFF,TRBJ1-4,TRBV30
CSVEDPAGSLYEQYF,TRBJ2-7,TRBV29-1
CASRVAGVGGQPQHF,TRBJ1-5,TRBV2
CASNGAATIYF,TRBJ1-3,TRBV2
CASSPEYRTGGDYGYTF,TRBJ1-2,TRBV5-6
CASGLGTPGQGEGETQYF,TRBJ2-5,TRBV12-5
CASQTGVETQYF,TRBJ2-5,TRBV27
CASSEAWSQQPSTDTQYF,TRBJ2-3,TRBV2
CASSLGSLSYEQYF,TRBJ2-7,TRBV5-1
CASSLQEATNEKLFF,TRBJ1-4,TRBV7-6
CASSRGSDEQFF,TRBJ2-1,TRBV5-1
CASSPEYGDSYGYTF,TRBJ1-2,TRBV18
CASSPRGGQGTGNTIYF,TRBJ1-3,TRBV7-9
CASEPRASTEAFF,TRBJ1-1,TRBV12-5
CASSALWNPSVGETQYF,TRBJ2-5,TRBV6-1
CASSLGLAQYF,TRBJ2-3,TRBV6-2/TRBV6-3
CASSVRRGQETQYF,TRBJ2-5,TRBV9
CASSRVAGGLTETQYF,TRBJ2-5,TRBV10-2
CASSQDGSVSEKLFF,TRBJ1-4,TRBV4-3
CASSQAGYGYTF,TRBJ1-2,TRBV14
CASSLSPGQGKTSYGYTF,TRBJ1-2,TRBV27
CAISVGGPNTGELFF,TRBJ2-2,TRBV10-3
CASRGVLSYEQYF,TRBJ2-7,TRBV11-2
CASSLGVMNTQYF,TRBJ2-3,TRBV7-3
CASSYGRLLAGGRSYNEQFF,TRBJ2-1,TRBV6-2/TRBV6-3
CASSVGQTNTGELFF,TRBJ2-2,TRBV5-1
CASSLDGVDNEQFF,TRBJ2-1,TRBV5-1
CASNRDRGAYGYTF,TRBJ1-2,TRBV7-2
CASSLGNRAEAFF,TRBJ1-1,TRBV13
CASTSLPSEAGTQYF,TRBJ2-5,TRBV27
CASSQERDLSYNEQFF,TRBJ2-1,TRBV4-2
CASSTRVAYEQYF,TRBJ2-7,TRBV4-1
CASSLINTDTQYF,TRBJ2-3,TRBV27
CASSQVSQLAFKKTQYF,TRBJ2-5,TRBV3-1/TRBV3-2
CASSRGGGYTGELFF,TRBJ2-2,TRBV6-5
CASSPPLRRGYTF,TRBJ1-2,TRBV14
CASGLDRGYEQYF,TRBJ2-7,TRBV12-5
CASSPGQATTYEQYF,TRBJ2-7,TRBV5-4
CASYEGQGIHEQYF,TRBJ2-7,TRBV5-1
CASRGTSKNIQYF,TRBJ2-4,TRBV10-1
CASSEHARRVTEAFF,TRBJ1-1,TRBV6-1